The TCR beta chain described here comes from a study of T-cell memory formation after mild COVID-19. CDR1 and CDR2 (germline): SGHRS, YFSETQ. This CDR3 spans 15 amino acids. Trimming took off 0 bases at V and 4 bases at J, with 13 bases between the two ends. Constant-segment primers and 5'RACE yielded cDNA libraries for TCR alpha and TCR beta, each carrying sample barcodes and UMIs. TCRdb recomputed calls from the 5' RACE reads with MiXCR, one row per CDR3 protein. This table has 300,000 to 400,000 distinct CDR3 sequences, around a sixth appearing once. This clonotype was counted only a few times. V is TRBV5-1 and J is TRBJ1-2; D uncertain. This clonotype was sampled from a man aged 18 to 29 who had mild COVID-19 (a few samples of this study predate the infection). Cell type and time point are not known. What was sequenced was PBMCs or a T cell subset sorted from them (not recorded which). The CDR3 spells CASSLVGRGSYGYTF. In nucleotides, the CDR3 is TGCGCCAGCAGCTTGGTTGGACGGGGATCCTATGGCTACACCTTC.